This record concerns one T cell receptor (beta chain) sequence. As yet, its antigen is unknown. The sample belongs to a study of OX40 agonist ivuxolimab in advanced cancers. Study details: Ivuxolimab, an antibody acting as an agonist of OX40 (CD134), was used to treat patients. Broader study findings: Relative to CD4+, CD8+ T cells held more expanded clones on average.

The germline V gene has CDR1 SGDLS and CDR2 YYNGEE. The ends were cut back, 4 bases at V and 4 bases at J, with 12 bases in the middle. CDR3 length: 14 residues. Sequencing used immunoSEQ multiplex PCR; TCRdb keeps in-frame clones, though not all of them. This sample has about 150,000 clones, with approximately 94% found just once. The chain recombines TRBV9 with TRBJ2-1, with a tentative D call TRBD1 (5 bases). The receptor was derived from an adult with an advanced solid tumor such as melanoma, head and neck, liver or kidney cancer. The sample in question was CD4+ or CD8+ T cells sorted from blood, obtained in a trial of the OX40 agonist ivuxolimab. The CDR3 loop reads CASSQGYLYNEQFF. The CDR3 region has the DNA TGTGCCAGCAGCCAGGGATATCTATACAATGAGCAGTTCTTC.